A single T cell receptor (beta chain) is shown here with its context. This clonotype has ten or more counts. Its antigen is not yet known. No base qualities exist here, and no much larger clone lies one base off it. The sample's time point label, decoded: sample taken at primary tumor resection. The donors were approximately 70 patients from the lung TRACERx cohort who had early-stage, untreated non-small cell lung cancer. Without any cell sorting, TCR sequencing was performed on whole RNA extracted either from tumor and nontumor lung tissue or from cryopreserved PBMC samples. A patient was chosen for TCR sequencing only when enough RNA was available from at least two tumor regions. A lung pathologist reviewed the tumor and adjacent nontumor lung specimens before the specimens were selected. Libraries were made using 5' RACE. Sequenced on a NextSeq 500. To allow correction of PCR and sequencing errors, the TCR library protocol tagged every TCR cDNA molecule with a unique molecular identifier. Per the source publication's procedure: Decombinator tools were used for TCR identification, UMI-based error correction and CDR3 extraction. Expanded TCRs were defined as those above a frequency of 2 per 1,000, corresponding to the top 1% of the tumor frequency distribution. Expanded tumor TCRs were classed as regional if statistically deemed absent (corrected P<0.05) from at least one tumor region, otherwise ubiquitous. Each repertoire was subsampled 100 times to 5,000 TCRs, after which Renyi diversity was computed with the R vegan package. To build CDR3 similarity networks, amino acid triplet string-kernel similarity was used, and CDR3s were connected when their pairwise similarity was above 0.82. Starting from the raw public reads, TCRdb applied fastp trimming at Q25, assembled clones with MiXCR and retained in-frame beta chains. Every distinct CDR3 protein forms one entry, paired with its most common genes and DNA. For this entry, the V and J calls and clone size follow TCRdb and not the study's own pipeline. The sample has about 27,000 distinct CDR3 sequences on record, less than 9% of them singletons. Approximately 25% of the sample is taken by the ten largest.

This entry is derived from a study of spatial heterogeneity in lung cancer (dated by TCRdb to the late 2010s). Turning to the overall study: Beta-chain transcripts were consistently detected in greater numbers than alpha-chain transcripts, which likely reflected higher beta-chain transcript abundance. Nonsynonymous mutation counts, determined by whole-exome sequencing of tumor tissue, were related to TCR repertoire features. In the raw uncorrected reads, each unique combination of TCR and UMI appeared more than ten times on average. Both alpha and beta chains were TCR-sequenced in samples taken at surgery, namely 220 tumor regions, around 64 matched nontumor lung samples and a few dozen PBMC samples. In non-small cell lung cancer, the study made a quantitative comparison of TCR alpha and beta repertoires among multiple tumor regions, matched nontumor lung and blood. In tumor regions, TCR transcript counts showed a strong correlation with a T cell transcriptional module score derived from matched bulk RNA-seq.

Measured from the cysteine to the phenylalanine, the CDR3 is 14 residues long. The sequence is cut down to CDR3 DNA, 42 bases in frame from base 1. Trimming takes 3 bases from V and 2 bases from J, and the germline ends sit 11 bases apart. Sequences SGHTA (CDR1) and FQGNSA (CDR2) are obtained from the germline V gene. The research as a whole found: The number of expanded intratumoral alpha and beta TCRs correlated with the tumor nonsynonymous mutation count. Counts of ubiquitous and regional expanded TCRs were found to correlate with counts of ubiquitous and regional nonsynonymous mutations, respectively. TCR-seq was estimated to cover only approximately 6.4% of tumor T cells for alpha chains and approximately 12% for beta chains. Additional single-cell paired TCR alpha and beta sequencing was considered necessary to confirm, at a functional level, the hypothesis that regional TCRs recognize regional mutations.

The receptor comes from a male donor with early-stage non-small cell lung cancer. This sample comprised lung tumor tissue, obtained at surgery. The rearranged segments are TRBV7-2 and TRBJ2-7; the best D guess is TRBD1, with 6 bases matching. The CDR3 has the sequence CASSFGTSTYEQYF. The nucleotide sequence is given as TGTGCCAGCAGCTTCGGGACAAGTACCTACGAGCAGTACTTC.